This T cell receptor (beta chain) was obtained from a study of CXCR3-negative and CXCR3-positive naive CD8 T cells. General observations from the study: TRB CDR3s were more hydrophobic in CXCR3-positive than in CXCR3-negative naive cells.

Germline V lookup: CDR1 LGHNA, CDR2 YSLEER. The CDR3 has 15 amino acids. As for this clonotype: Its specificity is not known.

Via 5' RACE with UMI labels, TRB cDNA libraries were prepared. TCRdb reprocessed the 5' RACE reads, with one entry per CDR3 protein and no DNA. The sample table includes 130,000 or so distinct CDR3 sequences. Sequencing input: naive CXCR3+ CD8+ T cells from blood. Subset meaning: CD45RO-CCR7+CD27+CD95- naive CD8+ T cells expressing CXCR3 (TNR3+). This clonotype originated in a human donor in good health. Some clones in this sample may be carry-over from other donors' samples. The genes are TRBV4-3 and TRBJ2-7; TCRdb's D call, TRBD1, is unchecked because there is no DNA. CDR3 protein: CASSQDYPGHYEQYF.